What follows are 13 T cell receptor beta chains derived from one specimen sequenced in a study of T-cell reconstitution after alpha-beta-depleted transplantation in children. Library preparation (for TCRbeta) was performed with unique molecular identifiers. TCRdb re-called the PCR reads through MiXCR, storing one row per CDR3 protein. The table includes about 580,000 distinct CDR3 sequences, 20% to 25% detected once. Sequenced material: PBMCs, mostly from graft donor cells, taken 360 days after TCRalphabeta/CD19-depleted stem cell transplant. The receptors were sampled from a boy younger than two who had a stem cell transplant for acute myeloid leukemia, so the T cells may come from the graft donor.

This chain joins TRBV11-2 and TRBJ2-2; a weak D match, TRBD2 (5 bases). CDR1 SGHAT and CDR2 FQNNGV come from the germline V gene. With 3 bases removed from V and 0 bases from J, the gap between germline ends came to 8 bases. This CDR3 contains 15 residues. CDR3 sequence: CASSFSGTNTGELFF. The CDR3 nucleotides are TGTGCCAGCAGCTTTTCCGGGACGAACACCGGGGAGCTGTTTTTT.

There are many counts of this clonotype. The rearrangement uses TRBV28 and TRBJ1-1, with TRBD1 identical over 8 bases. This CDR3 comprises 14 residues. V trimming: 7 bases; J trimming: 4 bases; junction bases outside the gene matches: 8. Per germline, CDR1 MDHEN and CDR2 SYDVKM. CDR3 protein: CASTTGGLGTEAFF. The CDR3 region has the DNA TGTGCCAGCACTACAGGGGGGTTGGGCACTGAAGCTTTCTTT. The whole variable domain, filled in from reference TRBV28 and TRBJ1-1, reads DVKVTQSSRYLVKRTGEKVFLECVQDMDHENMFWYRQDPGLGLRLIYFSYDVKMKEKGDIPEGYSVSREKKERFSLILESASTNQTSMYLCASTTGGLGTEAFFGQGTRLTVV.

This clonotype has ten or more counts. CDR3 in amino acids: CASSLPPWAGAVNYGYTF. As DNA, the CDR3 is TGTGCCAGCAGCTTACCCCCCTGGGCAGGGGCCGTTAACTATGGCTACACCTTC. The J gene is TRBJ1-2, the V gene TRBV11-2; possibly TRBD1 for D (6 bases). The CDR3 is 18 amino acids. Germline CDR1 SGHAT, CDR2 FQNNGV. V was clipped by 2 bases and J by 1 base, with 20 bases between them. The full variable domain, rest sourced from reference TRBV11-2 and TRBJ1-2, is EAGVAQSPRYKIIEKRQSVAFWCNPISGHATLYWYQQILGQGPKLLIQFQNNGVVDDSQLPKDRFSAERLKGVDSTLKIQPAKLEDSAVYLCASSLPPWAGAVNYGYTFGSGTRLTVV.

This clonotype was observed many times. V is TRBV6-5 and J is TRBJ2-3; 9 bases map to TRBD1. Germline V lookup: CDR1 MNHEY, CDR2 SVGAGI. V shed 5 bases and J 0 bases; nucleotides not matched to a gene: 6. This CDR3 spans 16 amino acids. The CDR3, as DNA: TGTGCCAGCAGTAGTGGACAGGGGCCAAGCACAGATACGCAGTATTTT. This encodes CASSSGQGPSTDTQYF.

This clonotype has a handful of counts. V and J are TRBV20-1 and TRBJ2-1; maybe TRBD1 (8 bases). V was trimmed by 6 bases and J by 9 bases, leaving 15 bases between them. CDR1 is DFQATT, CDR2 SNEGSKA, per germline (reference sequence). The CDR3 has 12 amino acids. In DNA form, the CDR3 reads TGCAGTGCCAGGACAGGGAGGGGTGAGCAGTTCTTC. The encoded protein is CSARTGRGEQFF.

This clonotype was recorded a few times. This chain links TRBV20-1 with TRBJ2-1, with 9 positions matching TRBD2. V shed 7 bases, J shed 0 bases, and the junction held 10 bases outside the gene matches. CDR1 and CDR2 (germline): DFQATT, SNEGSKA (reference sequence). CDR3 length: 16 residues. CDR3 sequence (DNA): TGCAGTGTCGGACTAGCGCTATCCTTCTCCTACAATGAGCAGTTCTTC. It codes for CSVGLALSFSYNEQFF.

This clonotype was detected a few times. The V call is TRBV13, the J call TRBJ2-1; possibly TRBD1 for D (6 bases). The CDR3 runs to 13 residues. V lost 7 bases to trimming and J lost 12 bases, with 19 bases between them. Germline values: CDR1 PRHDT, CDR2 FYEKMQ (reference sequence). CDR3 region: CASTPLRDTWQFF. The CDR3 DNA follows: TGTGCCAGCACCCCCCTCCGGGACACTTGGCAGTTCTTC.

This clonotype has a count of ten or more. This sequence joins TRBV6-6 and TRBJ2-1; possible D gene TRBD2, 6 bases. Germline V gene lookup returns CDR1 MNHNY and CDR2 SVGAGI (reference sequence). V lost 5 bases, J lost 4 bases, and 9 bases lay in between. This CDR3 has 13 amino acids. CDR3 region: CASSPGLYNEQFF. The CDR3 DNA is TGTGCCAGCAGTCCCGGACTATACAATGAGCAGTTCTTC.

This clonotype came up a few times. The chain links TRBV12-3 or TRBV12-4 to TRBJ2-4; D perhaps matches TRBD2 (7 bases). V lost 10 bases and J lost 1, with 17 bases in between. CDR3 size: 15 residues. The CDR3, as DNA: TGTGCCACTTCAGACAGGCGGGGGGCCAAAAACATTCAGTACTTC. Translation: CATSDRRGAKNIQYF.

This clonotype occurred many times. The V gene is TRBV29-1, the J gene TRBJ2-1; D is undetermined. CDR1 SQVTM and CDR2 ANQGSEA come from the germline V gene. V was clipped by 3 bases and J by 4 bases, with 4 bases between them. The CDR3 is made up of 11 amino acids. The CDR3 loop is CSVDTYNEQFF. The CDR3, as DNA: TGCAGCGTTGATACGTACAATGAGCAGTTCTTC.

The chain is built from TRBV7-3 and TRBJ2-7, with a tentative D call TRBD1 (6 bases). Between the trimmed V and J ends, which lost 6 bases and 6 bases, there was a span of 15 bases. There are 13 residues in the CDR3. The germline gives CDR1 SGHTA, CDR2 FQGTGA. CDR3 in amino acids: CASSATGSGEQYF. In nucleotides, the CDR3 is TGTGCCAGCAGTGCTACAGGGTCGGGCGAGCAGTACTTC.

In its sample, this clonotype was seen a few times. CDR3 residues: CASSLGRRNTEAFF. The CDR3 nucleotides read TGTGCCAGCAGTTTAGGCAGGAGGAACACTGAAGCTTTCTTT. The chain links TRBV12-3 or TRBV12-4 to TRBJ1-1; D remains ambiguous. V lost 1 base, J lost 1 base, and 7 bases lay in between. This CDR3 contains 14 residues.

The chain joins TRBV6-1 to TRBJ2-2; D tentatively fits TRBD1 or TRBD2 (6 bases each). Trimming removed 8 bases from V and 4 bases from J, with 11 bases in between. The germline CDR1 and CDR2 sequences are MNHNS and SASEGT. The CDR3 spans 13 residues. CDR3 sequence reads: CASQEGVTGELFF. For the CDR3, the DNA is TGTGCCAGCCAGGAGGGGGTCACCGGGGAGCTGTTTTTT.